Following are 29 T cell receptor beta chains from one sample sequenced in a study of T cells in Graves' hyperthyroidism and ophthalmopathy. TCR beta CDR3 regions were amplified from RNA. Researchers ran a first-round RT-PCR on the TCR CDR3 using the HTBI primer set. TCRdb processed the multiplex PCR reads anew with MiXCR; each CDR3 protein has one entry. The sample yields more than 500,000 distinct CDR3 sequences, 46% seen once. Sequenced: peripheral blood or thyroid tissue (not recorded which). The receptors stem from an adult woman with Graves' disease, either hyperthyroidism or ophthalmopathy (not recorded which).

This clonotype was observed at least ten times. V is TRBV9 and J is TRBJ2-2, with D perhaps TRBD2 (5 bases). The CDR3 loop spans 13 amino acids. The V end was cut by 4 bases, the J end by 5 bases, with 9 bases between. The germline V gene has CDR1 SGDLS and CDR2 YYNGEE. CDR3 amino acids: CASSPGMTGELFF. In DNA form, the CDR3 reads TGTGCCAGCAGCCCCGGGATGACCGGGGAGCTGTTTTTT.

This clonotype was seen many times. The chain is built from TRBV5-1 and TRBJ2-5; D is undetermined. The CDR3 has 14 amino acids. V shed 0 bases and J shed 3 bases, with 9 bases lying between them. Germline V gene lookup returns CDR1 SGHRS and CDR2 YFSETQ. The CDR3 loop reads CASSLEGRKETQYF. The CDR3 DNA reads TGCGCCAGCAGCTTGGAGGGTCGGAAAGAGACCCAGTACTTC.

In this sample, this clonotype turned up many times. This chain connects TRBV7-9 to TRBJ2-2; TRBD1 aligns across 7 bases. The CDR3 spans 20 residues. CDR1 and CDR2 from the germline V gene are SEHNR and FQNEAQ (reference sequence). J was trimmed by 1 base and V by 3 bases; bases with no gene match: 17. The CDR3 reads CASSFQLTGFATLNTGELFF. The CDR3 nucleotides read TGTGCCAGCAGCTTCCAACTGACAGGGTTCGCCACGCTGAACACCGGGGAGCTGTTTTTT.

The chain carries TRBV7-2 and TRBJ2-7; 13 bases fit TRBD2. The germline V gene has CDR1 SGHTA and CDR2 FQGNSA. This CDR3 region has 14 residues. V shed 6 bases, J shed 7 bases, and the junction held 6 bases outside the gene matches. The CDR3 reads CASSGTSGKGEQYF. Here the CDR3 DNA reads TGTGCCAGCAGTGGGACTAGCGGGAAGGGTGAGCAGTACTTC.

The chain employs TRBV7-2 and TRBJ2-2; possible D gene TRBD1, 5 bases. Trimming removed 5 bases at V and 0 bases at J, with 16 bases between. The CDR3 consists of 17 residues. Germline assignment: CDR1 SGHTA and CDR2 FQGNSA. DNA for the CDR3: TGTGCCAGCAGCGACACTAATCAGGGATCGAACACCGGGGAGCTGTTTTTT. Translating gives CASSDTNQGSNTGELFF.

This sequence joins TRBV7-8 and TRBJ1-6, with TRBD1 matching 9 bases. The CDR3 has 14 amino acids. V trimming: 3 bases; J trimming: 8 bases; junction bases outside the gene matches: 2. Per the germline V gene, CDR1 is SGHVS and CDR2 is FQNEAQ. The CDR3: CASSLGQGHSPLHF. For the CDR3, the DNA is TGTGCCAGCAGCTTGGGACAGGGCCATTCACCCCTCCACTTT.

V is TRBV19 and J is TRBJ1-2, with D possibly TRBD1 on 5 matching bases. The CDR3 is 12 amino acids. Per germline, CDR1 LNHDA and CDR2 SQIVND (reference sequence). Trimming took 8 bases from V and 6 from J, leaving 13 bases between them. CDR3 loop: CASGPGDDGYTF. CDR3 in DNA: TGTGCCAGTGGCCCCGGGGACGATGGCTACACCTTC.

This clonotype has at least ten counts. The V call is TRBV5-1, the J call TRBJ2-7; 7 bases fit TRBD2. Germline V gives CDR1 SGHRS, CDR2 YFSETQ. The CDR3 covers 16 residues. V trimming: 0 bases; J trimming: 1 base; junction bases outside the gene matches: 7. The CDR3 sequence: CASSLGGGSRSYEQYF. The CDR3 DNA sequence: TGCGCCAGCAGCTTGGGTGGCGGGAGTCGGTCCTACGAGCAGTACTTC.

In this sample, this clonotype turned up a few times. The chain uses TRBV29-1 and TRBJ1-1, with D unresolved. The CDR3 totals 12 residues. Germline V gives CDR1 SQVTM, CDR2 ANQGSEA. V shed 1 base and J shed 6 bases, with 9 bases lying between them. The DNA of the CDR3 is TGCAGCGTTGAAGGGGGAAGACCTGAAGCTTTCTTT. It encodes CSVEGGRPEAFF. Filled out from reference TRBV29-1 and TRBJ1-1, the complete variable domain reads SAVISQKPSRDICQRGTSLTIQCQVDSQVTMMFWYRQQPGQSLTLIATANQGSEATYESGFVIDKFPISRPNLTFSTLTVSNMSPEDSSIYLCSVEGGRPEAFFGQGTRLTVV.

This clonotype was recorded only once. CDR3 DNA: TGTGCCAGCAGTGAGGGGGACACCGGGAAGACCCAGTACTTC. This translates into CASSEGDTGKTQYF. The rearrangement joins TRBV2 to TRBJ2-5, with D possibly matching TRBD1 (6 bases). The CDR3 loop spans 14 amino acids. V lost 3 bases and J 6 bases, leaving 14 bases between the germline ends. Per germline, CDR1 SNHLY and CDR2 FYNNEI.

This clonotype was observed a few times. Compared with germline, one end of the junction differs, possibly owing to a read error. The rearrangement links TRBV2 to TRBJ2-6; 8 nucleotides line up with TRBD1. In germline, CDR1 is SNHLY, CDR2 FYNNEI. The CDR3 length is 16 residues. As DNA, the CDR3 is TGTGCCAGCAGTGTGAGGACAGGGCCTGGGGGCAACGTCCTGACTTTC. Translated: CASSVRTGPGGNVLTF.

This clonotype occurred a few times. V is TRBV2 and J is TRBJ1-3; the D gene is possibly TRBD1 (5 bases). V was trimmed by 10 bases and J by 8 bases, leaving 9 bases between them. From germline, CDR1 is SNHLY and CDR2 FYNNEI. The CDR3 runs to 10 residues. CDR3 in DNA: TGTGCCATCTTGGGGGACACCATATATTTT. It specifies CAILGDTIYF. Full variable domain (rest looked up from reference TRBV2 and TRBJ1-3): EPEVTQTPSHQVTQMGQEVILRCVPISNHLYFYWYRQILGQKVEFLVSFYNNEISEKSEIFDDQFSVERPDGSNFTLKIRSTKLEDSAMYFCAILGDTIYFGEGSWLTVV.

This clonotype was observed a few times. The CDR3 DNA reads as TGTGCCAGCAGGATATCTATGACAGGGTCCACTGAAGCTTTCTTT. It translates to CASRISMTGSTEAFF. The rearrangement joins TRBV6-5 to TRBJ1-1, with 7 bases that match TRBD1. Looked up from germline, CDR1 is MNHEY and CDR2 is SVGAGI. V shed 6 bases, J shed 4 bases, and the junction held 11 bases outside the gene matches. CDR3 size: 15 residues.

This clonotype was detected ten times or more. V is TRBV12-3 or TRBV12-4 and J is TRBJ2-2, with D perhaps matching TRBD1 or TRBD2 (5 bases each). The CDR3 is 14 residues long. With 6 bases removed from V and 6 bases from J, the gap between germline ends came to 14 bases. The CDR3 reads CASSSGTLSGELFF. CDR3 DNA sequence: TGTGCCAGCAGCTCCGGGACCTTGTCCGGGGAGCTGTTTTTT.

The table lists this clonotype with many counts. This rearrangement joins TRBV3-1 to TRBJ1-1, with D hard to call. CDR1 is LGHDT, CDR2 YNNKEL, per germline (reference sequence). The CDR3 totals 14 residues. Deletions cut 0 bases from V and 1 base from J, with 6 bases between. As DNA, the CDR3 is TGTGCCAGCAGCCAAGAAGTACAGAACACTGAAGCTTTCTTT. Translation: CASSQEVQNTEAFF.

Remarks on this clonotype: An end of the junction does not agree with germline; a read error may underlie this. This chain uses TRBV2 with TRBJ1-4; D gene unclear. The CDR3 has 12 amino acids. The germline CDR1 and CDR2 sequences are SNHLY and FYNNEI. The CDR3 DNA reads as TGTGCCAGCATAACAAAAGGAGAAAAACTGCTTTTT. Protein product: CASITKGEKLLF.

This clonotype was seen at least ten times. The chain has TRBV15 and TRBJ1-1; D not resolved. Looked up from germline, CDR1 is LNHNV and CDR2 is YYDKDF (reference sequence). V was clipped by 5 bases and J by 6 bases, with 19 bases between them. CDR3 length: 15 amino acids. The CDR3 region is CATSRARAGFAEAFF. Written as DNA, the CDR3 is TGTGCCACCAGCCGGGCCAGAGCCGGGTTCGCTGAAGCTTTCTTT.

This clonotype was counted many times. V is TRBV7-9 and J is TRBJ1-1, with 7 nucleotides matching TRBD1. V lost 6 bases to trimming and J lost 2 bases; unmatched junction nucleotides: 3. The CDR3 consists of 13 residues. Germline-derived CDR1 and CDR2 are SEHNR and FQNEAQ (reference sequence). The CDR3 region has the DNA TGTGCCAGCAGTACAGGGGATAACACTGAAGCTTTCTTT. It is translated as CASSTGDNTEAFF.

This chain uses TRBV7-2 with TRBJ1-6; D is unclear. The CDR3 has 13 amino acids. Germline-derived CDR1 and CDR2 are SGHTA and FQGNSA. The germline V and J ends were trimmed by 1 base and 14 bases, with 12 bases remaining between them. The CDR3 sequence is CASSLEERAALHF. Written as DNA, the CDR3 is TGTGCCAGCAGCTTAGAAGAAAGGGCTGCCCTCCACTTT.

This chain joins TRBV7-9 and TRBJ1-2; D is uncertain. Germline V gives CDR1 SEHNR, CDR2 FQNEAQ (reference sequence). This CDR3 has 12 amino acids. V shed 5 bases and J shed 12 bases, with 16 bases lying between them. The chain's CDR3 is CASSPQYSGNTF. CDR3 nucleotide sequence: TGTGCCAGCAGCCCTCAGTACTCTGGAAACACCTTC.

This clonotype was observed a handful of times. This CDR3 is missing its conserved last phenylalanine or tryptophan, likely due to a read error. The chain carries TRBV7-9 and TRBJ1-1; D is ambiguous. Germline V gene sequence: CDR1 SEHNR, CDR2 FQNEAQ (reference sequence). The CDR3 contains 13 residues. This CDR3 reads CASSLELDTEAFL. The CDR3 DNA reads as TGTGCTAGCAGCTTAGAACTAGACACTGAAGCTTTCCTT.

The chain has TRBV6-1 and TRBJ2-3; 10 bases are a match to TRBD2. This CDR3 spans 15 amino acids. V shed 5 bases and J 2 bases; nucleotides not matched to a gene: 4. The V gene's germline CDR1 is MNHNS and CDR2 SASEGT. CDR3 DNA sequence: TGTGCCAGCAGTCTAAGCGGGAGGGCCACAGATACGCAGTATTTT. This translates into CASSLSGRATDTQYF.

V gene TRBV7-6 combines with J gene TRBJ2-5; 8 nucleotides align to TRBD2. The germline V gene has CDR1 SGHVS and CDR2 FNYEAQ. The CDR3 is 16 amino acids. V lost 5 bases, J lost 5 bases, and 13 bases stayed unmatched. The CDR3 is CASSDSGGAGMETQYF. The CDR3 DNA sequence: TGTGCCAGCAGCGATTCCGGGGGGGCCGGTATGGAGACCCAGTACTTC. Supplemented by reference TRBV7-6 and TRBJ2-5, the full variable domain reads GAGVSQSPRYKVTKRGQDVALRCDPISGHVSLYWYRQALGQGPEFLTYFNYEAQQDKSGLPNDRFSAERPEGSISTLTIQRTEQRDSAMYRCASSDSGGAGMETQYFGPGTRLLVL.

This clonotype was detected once. The rearrangement uses TRBV10-3 and TRBJ1-6; D remains unclear. This CDR3 is built from 14 residues. CDR1 ENHRY and CDR2 SYGVKD come from the germline V gene. The germline V and J ends were trimmed by 0 bases and 4 bases, with 4 bases remaining between them. CDR3 protein: CAISESPYNSPLHF. The CDR3 DNA sequence: TGTGCCATCAGTGAGTCCCCTTATAATTCACCCCTCCACTTT.

V and J are TRBV11-2 and TRBJ1-6; the D is unclear. Germline CDR1 SGHAT, CDR2 FQNNGV. There are 13 residues in the CDR3. Trimming pared 1 base from V and 9 bases from J, leaving 7 bases between. CDR3 sequence reads: CASSLVWGSPLHF. The CDR3 region has the DNA TGTGCCAGCAGCTTAGTTTGGGGTTCACCCCTCCACTTT.

Ten or more counts support this clonotype. The V gene is TRBV7-2, the J gene TRBJ1-5, with 7 bases fitting TRBD1. After removal of 4 bases from V and 3 bases from J, the junction contained 6 bases not matched to a gene. The CDR3 covers 15 residues. CDR1 is SGHTA, CDR2 FQGNSA, per germline. CDR3 DNA sequence: TGTGCCAGCAGCTCCAGGGGACAGCCCAATCAGCCCCAGCATTTT. Translating it yields CASSSRGQPNQPQHF.

This clonotype was recorded a few times. The genes are TRBV9 and TRBJ2-1, with 11 positions matching TRBD2. The germline gives CDR1 SGDLS, CDR2 YYNGEE. The CDR3 has 15 amino acids. The ends lost 3 bases at V and 4 bases at J; junction bases unmatched: 3. The CDR3 loop reads CASSDRTSGYNEQFF. The CDR3 DNA reads as TGTGCCAGCAGCGATAGGACTAGCGGGTACAATGAGCAGTTCTTC.

The rearrangement joins TRBV2 to TRBJ1-1; 11 positions agree with TRBD1. Germline lookup yields CDR1 SNHLY and CDR2 FYNNEI. The V segment lost 10 bases and the J segment 6 bases; nucleotides outside the gene matches: 10. The CDR3 spans 14 residues. The CDR3 DNA sequence: TGTGCCATGGGGGGACAGGGGGAGAGGGCTGAAGCTTTCTTT. It encodes CAMGGQGERAEAFF.

This chain uses TRBV29-1 with TRBJ2-7; 7 bases align to TRBD1. The CDR3 loop spans 14 amino acids. With V trimmed by 5 bases and J by 6 bases, 13 bases remained unmatched. The germline CDR1 and CDR2 sequences are SQVTM and ANQGSEA. The CDR3 DNA reads as TGCAGCGTTTTAACTCTCCGACAGGGCCTCGAGCAGTACTTC. Its translation: CSVLTLRQGLEQYF.